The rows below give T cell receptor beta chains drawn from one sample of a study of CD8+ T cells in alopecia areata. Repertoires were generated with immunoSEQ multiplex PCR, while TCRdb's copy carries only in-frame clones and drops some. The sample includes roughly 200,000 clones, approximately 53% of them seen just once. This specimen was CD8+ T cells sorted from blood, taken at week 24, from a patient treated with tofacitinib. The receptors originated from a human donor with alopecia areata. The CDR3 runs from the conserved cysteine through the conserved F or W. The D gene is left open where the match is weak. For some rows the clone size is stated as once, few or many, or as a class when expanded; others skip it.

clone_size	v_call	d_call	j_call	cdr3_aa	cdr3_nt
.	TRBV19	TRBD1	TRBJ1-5	CASSSSGTGNQPQHF	TGTGCCAGTAGTAGCTCCGGGACAGGGAATCAGCCCCAGCATTTT
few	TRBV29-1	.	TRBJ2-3	CSETDTYTDTQYF	TGCAGCGAAACGGACACTTACACAGATACGCAGTATTTT
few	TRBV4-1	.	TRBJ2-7	CASSQDSETYEQYF	TGCGCCAGCAGCCAAGATTCAGAGACCTACGAGCAGTACTTC
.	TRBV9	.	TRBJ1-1	CASSEGDLDTEAFF	TGTGCCAGCAGCGAAGGGGATCTGGACACTGAAGCTTTCTTT
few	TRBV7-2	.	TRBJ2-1	CASSLGRGPSNEQFF	TGTGCCAGCAGCTTAGGGCGGGGCCCTTCAAATGAGCAGTTCTTC
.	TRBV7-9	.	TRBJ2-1	CASSLSDSYNEQFF	TGTGCCAGCAGCCTAAGCGACTCCTACAATGAGCAGTTCTTC
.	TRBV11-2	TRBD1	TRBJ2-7	CASSSRPGQGNYEQYF	TGTGCCAGCAGCTCTAGGCCGGGACAGGGGAACTACGAGCAGTACTTC
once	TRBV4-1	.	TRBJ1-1	CASSLQGLSDTEAFF	TGCGCCAGCAGCCTTCAGGGGTTGTCGGACACTGAAGCTTTCTTT
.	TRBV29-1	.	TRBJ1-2	CSSTGDYGYTF	TGCAGCTCGACAGGTGACTATGGCTACACCTTC
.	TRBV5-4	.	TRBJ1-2	CASSLNRASYYGYTF	TGTGCCAGCAGCTTGAACAGGGCTTCGTACTATGGCTACACCTTC
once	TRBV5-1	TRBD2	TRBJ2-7	CASRFRPGLASPKEYEQYF	TGCGCCAGCAGATTTCGCCCGGGACTAGCGTCCCCCAAGGAATACGAGCAGTACTTC
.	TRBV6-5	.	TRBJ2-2	CASSSFSGETGELFF	TGTGCCAGCAGCTCCTTTTCTGGGGAGACCGGGGAGCTGTTTTTT
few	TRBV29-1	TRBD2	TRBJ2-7	CSVDARSGGATNEQYF	TGCAGCGTTGATGCCCGGAGCGGGGGGGCTACCAACGAGCAGTACTTC
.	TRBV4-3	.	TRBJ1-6	CASSQVLSYNSPLHF	TGCGCCAGCAGCCAAGTCCTCTCCTATAATTCACCCCTCCACTTT
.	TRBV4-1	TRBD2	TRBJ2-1	CASSQDLAGGLNEQFF	TGCGCCAGCAGCCAAGACTTAGCGGGGGGGCTCAATGAGCAGTTCTTC
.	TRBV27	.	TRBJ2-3	CASREVSGSTDTQYF	TGTGCCAGCAGGGAAGTAAGCGGATCCACAGATACGCAGTATTTT
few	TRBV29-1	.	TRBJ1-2	CSVEEEDNYGYTF	TGCAGCGTTGAAGAGGAAGATAACTATGGCTACACCTTC
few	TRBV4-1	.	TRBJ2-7	CASSQERTSSYEQYF	TGCGCCAGCAGCCAAGAACGCACCAGCTCCTACGAGCAGTACTTC
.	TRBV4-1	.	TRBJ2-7	CASSHGQTYEQYF	TGCGCCAGCAGCCACGGACAGACCTACGAGCAGTACTTC
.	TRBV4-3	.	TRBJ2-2	CASSQDGGQDNTGELFF	TGCGCCAGCAGCCAAGATGGTGGGCAGGATAACACCGGGGAGCTGTTTTTT
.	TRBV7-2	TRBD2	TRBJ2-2	CASSYLTSVKVGELFF	TGTGCCAGCAGCTACCTGACTAGCGTGAAGGTCGGGGAGCTGTTTTTT
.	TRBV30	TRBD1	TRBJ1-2	CAWSADRGDGYTF	TGTGCCTGGAGTGCGGACAGGGGTGATGGCTACACCTTC
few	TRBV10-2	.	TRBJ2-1	CASSELPEFITEHNEQFF	TGCGCCAGCAGTGAGCTCCCCGAGTTCATCACCGAGCACAATGAGCAGTTCTTC
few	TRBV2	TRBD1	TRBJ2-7	CASRPGQLYEQYF	TGTGCCAGCAGGCCGGGACAGCTATACGAGCAGTACTTC
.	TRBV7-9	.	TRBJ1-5	CASSFRDNQPQHF	TGTGCCAGCAGCTTTCGAGACAATCAGCCCCAGCATTTT
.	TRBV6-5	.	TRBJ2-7	CASSWSGDTYEQYF	TGTGCCAGCAGTTGGTCCGGGGACACCTACGAGCAGTACTTC
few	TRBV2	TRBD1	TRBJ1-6	CASLSGPGQRNSPLHF	TGTGCCAGCCTATCCGGCCCGGGACAGAGAAATTCACCCCTCCACTTT
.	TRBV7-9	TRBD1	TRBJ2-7	CASSLVAGQGGEQYF	TGTGCCAGCAGCTTAGTAGCAGGACAGGGGGGCGAGCAGTACTTC
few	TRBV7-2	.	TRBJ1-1	CASSLRGVIEAFF	TGTGCCAGCAGCTTACGGGGGGTGATTGAAGCTTTCTTT
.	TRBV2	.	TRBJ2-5	CACKTWGYQETQYF	TGTGCCTGCAAGACCTGGGGTTACCAAGAGACCCAGTACTTC
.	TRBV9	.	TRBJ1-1	CASSVGRNTEAFF	TGTGCCAGCAGCGTAGGCCGGAACACTGAAGCTTTCTTT
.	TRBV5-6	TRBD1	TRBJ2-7	CASSPTGIDYEQYF	TGTGCCAGCAGCCCGACAGGGATTGACTACGAGCAGTACTTC
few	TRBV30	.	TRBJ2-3	CAWISLDTQYF	TGTGCCTGGATTAGCCTAGATACGCAGTATTTT
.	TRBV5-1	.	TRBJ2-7	CASSQGSGGRLSEQYF	TGCGCCAGCAGCCAAGGTTCGGGGGGCCGGTTATCCGAGCAGTACTTC
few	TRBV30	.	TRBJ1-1	CAWSVGGTEAFF	TGTGCCTGGAGTGTCGGTGGCACTGAAGCTTTCTTT
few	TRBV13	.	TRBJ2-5	CASSLRAGQETQYF	TGTGCCAGCAGCTTAAGGGCAGGCCAAGAGACCCAGTACTTC
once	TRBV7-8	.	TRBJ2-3	CASSSNRELSTDTQYF	TGTGCCAGCAGCTCCAACAGGGAACTAAGCACAGATACGCAGTATTTT
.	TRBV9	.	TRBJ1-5	CASSAKSNQPQHF	TGTGCCAGCAGCGCCAAGAGCAATCAGCCCCAGCATTTT
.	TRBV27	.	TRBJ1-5	CASGPQGQPQHF	TGTGCCAGCGGGCCCCAAGGGCAGCCCCAGCATTTT
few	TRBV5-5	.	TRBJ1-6	CASSQWTETPLHF	TGCGCCAGCAGCCAATGGACGGAGACACCCCTCCACTTT
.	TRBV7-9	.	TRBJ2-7	CASSLYRGGPSYEQYF	TGTGCCAGCAGCTTATATCGCGGGGGCCCGTCCTACGAGCAGTACTTC
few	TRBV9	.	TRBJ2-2	CASSVSPLENTGELFF	TGTGCCAGCAGCGTATCTCCCTTGGAGAACACCGGGGAGCTGTTTTTT
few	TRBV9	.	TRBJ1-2	CASSGGHSDGYTF	TGTGCCAGCAGTGGCGGACATTCGGATGGCTACACCTTC
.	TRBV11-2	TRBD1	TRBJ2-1	CASATGGYNEQFF	TGTGCCAGTGCTACAGGGGGATACAATGAGCAGTTCTTC
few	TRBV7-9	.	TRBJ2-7	CASSSPLAYEQYF	TGTGCCAGCAGCTCCCCCCTAGCCTACGAGCAGTACTTC
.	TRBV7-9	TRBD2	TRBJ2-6	CASSLPLAGGFFGANVLTF	TGTGCCAGCAGCTTACCCCTAGCGGGGGGTTTCTTTGGGGCCAACGTCCTGACTTTC
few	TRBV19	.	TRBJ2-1	CATSPGYEQFF	TGTGCCACTAGTCCTGGGTACGAGCAGTTCTTC
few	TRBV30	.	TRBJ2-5	CAWSDAVGETQYF	TGTGCCTGGAGTGATGCGGTTGGAGAGACCCAGTACTTC
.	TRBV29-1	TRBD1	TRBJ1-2	CSVGGGEGDYGYTF	TGCAGCGTTGGAGGGGGCGAAGGGGACTATGGCTACACCTTC
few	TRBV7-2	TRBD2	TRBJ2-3	CASTGTSGGADTQYF	TGTGCCAGCACCGGGACTAGCGGGGGGGCAGATACGCAGTATTTT
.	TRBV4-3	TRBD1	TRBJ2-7	CASSQQQGAYEQYF	TGCGCCAGCAGCCAGCAACAGGGGGCTTACGAGCAGTACTTC
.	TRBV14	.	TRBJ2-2	CASSQDIRELFF	TGTGCCAGCAGCCAAGATATCCGGGAGCTGTTTTTT
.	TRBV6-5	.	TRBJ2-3	CASSYGNTDTQYF	TGTGCCAGCAGTTACGGAAACACAGATACGCAGTATTTT
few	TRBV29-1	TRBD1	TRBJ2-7	CSVGPGQGSYEQYF	TGCAGCGTGGGCCCCGGACAGGGGTCCTACGAGCAGTACTTC